This TCR beta chain emerged from a study of Graves' ophthalmopathy and Graves' hyperthyroidism. TCR beta CDR3 amplification used RNA transcripts. An opening RT-PCR round employed HTBI primers and preceded a second-round multiplex PCR. TCRdb independently ran MiXCR on the multiplex PCR reads; one entry per CDR3 protein. The sample consists of about 220,000 distinct CDR3 sequences, roughly 21% of them appearing once. This clonotype was counted at least ten times. The CDR3 contains 14 residues. Germline CDR1 and CDR2: LGHDT and YNNKEL (reference sequence). V lost 0 bases and J lost 3, with 8 bases in between.

The source is a woman in her forties or fifties with Graves' ophthalmopathy. J is TRBJ2-5 and V is TRBV3-1; TRBD1 might be the D (5 bases). The sample was peripheral blood. CDR3 in amino acids: CASSQDFREETQYF. For the CDR3, the DNA is TGTGCCAGCAGCCAAGATTTCAGGGAAGAGACCCAGTACTTC.